Shown below are 5 T cell receptor beta chains from a single sample sequenced in a study of shared clonotypes between healthy human individuals. Method: immunoSEQ multiplex PCR; TCRdb's copy keeps in-frame clones and lacks some. The sample holds 1 million to 1.2 million clones; 60% to 85% are singletons and the top ten take about 0.89%. Input material: memory CD4+ T cells from PBMCs. Subset here: CD45RA-negative fraction. Receptor source: a man younger than 30 in good health. Some clones in this sample may be carry-over from other donors' samples.

The chain recombines TRBV4-3 with TRBJ1-2, with TRBD1 matching over 7 bases. The CDR3 is 14 residues long. Germline V gene data show CDR1 as LGHNA and CDR2 as YSLEER. With 0 bases clipped from V and 4 bases from J, the junction kept 2 bases outside the gene matches. The CDR3 region has the DNA TGCGCCAGCAGCCAAGAATGGACAGGCTATGGCTACACCTTC. This sequence encodes CASSQEWTGYGYTF.

The chain couples TRBV4-2 to TRBJ2-1, with 15 bases aligning to TRBD2. This CDR3 spans 17 amino acids. The J segment lost 2 bases and the V segment lost 4 bases, leaving 3 bases of the junction unmatched. From germline, CDR1 is LGHNA and CDR2 YNFKEQ. CDR3 residues: CASSRTSGRATYNEQFF. In nucleotides, the CDR3 is TGTGCCAGCAGCCGGACTAGCGGGAGGGCAACCTACAATGAGCAGTTCTTC.

J is TRBJ2-5 and V is TRBV29-1; no clear D gene. The V and J ends lost 4 bases and 6 bases respectively, with 9 bases between them. Germline V gene data show CDR1 as SQVTM and CDR2 as ANQGSEA. This CDR3 region has 11 residues. CDR3 amino acids: CSVVSSKTQYF. The CDR3 coding sequence is TGCAGCGTTGTTTCCTCTAAGACCCAGTACTTC.

In this sample, this clone turned up a few times. This chain links TRBV2 with TRBJ1-2, with 11 bases matching TRBD1. V trimming: 7 bases; J trimming: 3 bases; junction bases outside the gene matches: 4. Germline-derived CDR1 and CDR2 are SNHLY and FYNNEI. CDR3 length equals 14 residues. The CDR3 loop reads CASTGQGADYGYTF. Written as DNA, the CDR3 is TGTGCCAGCACCGGACAGGGGGCGGACTATGGCTACACCTTC.

V gene TRBV28 combines with J gene TRBJ1-2; D is unclear. Germline CDR1 is MDHEN and CDR2 is SYDVKM. Trimming removed 2 bases from V and 4 bases from J, with 11 bases in between. The CDR3 is made up of 14 amino acids. The CDR3 bases are TGTGCCAGCAGTTTAATGCGTCAGTCCTATGGCTACACCTTC. Translating it yields CASSLMRQSYGYTF.